The source of this TCR beta chain is a study of regulatory T cells in long-lasting Graves disease. CDR3-region Arm-PCR and iRepertoire HTBI primers produced the TCR beta libraries. From the multiplex PCR reads, TCRdb called clonotypes with MiXCR, one entry per CDR3 protein. Seen here are about 440,000 distinct CDR3 sequences, 15% observed once, and the top ten hold 15% to 20%. This CDR3 is built from 13 residues. The germline gives CDR1 LGHDT, CDR2 YNNKEL (reference sequence). Time point denoted: newly diagnosed GD, antithyroid drugs for less than 3 months. The authors made the TCR library using RNA they extracted from PBMCs. Whole-study results and caveats: Authors noted too few samples as a limitation. The number of shared public clonotypes was higher in persistent patients (roughly 3,000) than new patients (about 910).

This clonotype was counted at least ten times. Antigen: not known. The junction departs from the called germline gene at one end, perhaps through a read error. These data were also reused for a study on T cells in Graves' hyperthyroidism and ophthalmopathy. That source reports: Using the HTBI primer set, a first-round RT-PCR was run on the TCR CDR3. Prediction of ophthalmopathy progression came a median around 7.1 months pre-onset.

This clonotype was obtained from a woman between 25 and 40 years old with Graves disease. This sequence joins TRBV3-1 and TRBJ2-7; 11 bases align to TRBD2. Sample: peripheral blood mononuclear cells (PBMCs), taken at new diagnosis, from a patient treated with antithyroid drugs. The CDR3 loop reads CASSPGLAGEQYF. The CDR3, as DNA: TGCGCCAGCAGCCCCGGACTAGCGGGCGAGCAGTACTTC.